These 26 T cell receptor beta chains came from one sample sequenced in a study of siplizumab effects on memory and regulatory T cells. Clones were read by immunoSEQ multiplex PCR, and TCRdb kept only the in-frame ones, dropping some. The table includes about 72,000 clones, about 90% detected once. Specimen: CD8+ T cells sorted from blood. The receptor source for this set is a human donor in good health.

The rearrangement uses TRBV5-1 and TRBJ2-2; tentative D call: TRBD1 (5 bases). From germline, CDR1 is SGHRS and CDR2 YFSETQ. The V and J ends lost 4 bases and 0 bases respectively, with 10 bases between them. This CDR3 has 15 residues. The CDR3: CASSPWGSNTGELFF. Here the CDR3 DNA reads TGCGCCAGCAGCCCCTGGGGCTCGAACACCGGGGAGCTGTTTTTT.

This rearrangement joins TRBV4-1 to TRBJ2-7; D remains ambiguous. With 5 bases removed from V and 3 bases from J, the gap between germline ends came to 5 bases. The CDR3 consists of 11 residues. CDR1 is MGHRA, CDR2 YSYEKL, per germline. The CDR3 bases are TGCGCCAGCAGCAAGGGCTACGAGCAGTACTTC. Protein: CASSKGYEQYF.

This clone was seen just once. This rearrangement joins TRBV20-1 to TRBJ2-3; 9 nucleotides align to TRBD2. Trimming removed 8 bases from V and 11 bases from J; junction bases left unmatched: 8. The CDR3 is made up of 11 amino acids. Germline V gene sequence: CDR1 DFQATT, CDR2 SNEGSKA (reference sequence). The CDR3 coding sequence is TGCAGTCAACATAGCGGGAGTGGGCAGTATTTT. Protein product: CSQHSGSGQYF.

This chain connects TRBV6-5 to TRBJ2-7; 7 bases fit TRBD1. Per germline, CDR1 MNHEY and CDR2 SVGAGI. CDR3 size: 14 residues. The ends lost 5 bases at V and 2 bases at J; junction bases unmatched: 6. The CDR3 is CASSPHQGAYEQYF. CDR3 bases: TGTGCCAGCAGTCCGCACCAGGGGGCCTACGAGCAGTACTTC.

The rearrangement links TRBV7-3 to TRBJ2-2; TRBD2 matches at 7 bases. This CDR3 is 17 amino acids long. With 0 bases clipped from V and 1 base from J, the junction kept 5 bases outside the gene matches. CDR1 and CDR2 from the germline V gene are SGHTA and FQGTGA. The CDR3 is CASSLTVGGMNTGELFF. CDR3 bases: TGTGCCAGCAGCTTAACTGTCGGGGGGATGAACACCGGGGAGCTGTTTTTT.

This clone is labeled medium-sized. The V and J genes are TRBV19 and TRBJ2-2, with a weak D call TRBD1 (6 bases). The V and J ends lost 0 bases and 4 bases respectively, with 9 bases between them. The CDR3 has 15 amino acids. Germline lookup yields CDR1 LNHDA and CDR2 SQIVND (reference sequence). The CDR3 sequence is CASSIEGARTGELFF. The CDR3 DNA sequence: TGTGCCAGTAGTATAGAGGGGGCTCGCACCGGGGAGCTGTTTTTT.

This chain connects TRBV15 to TRBJ2-7; 7 bases align to TRBD2. V trimming: 7 bases; J trimming: 3 bases; junction bases outside the gene matches: 9. Germline lookup yields CDR1 LNHNV and CDR2 YYDKDF (reference sequence). The CDR3 runs 14 residues. The CDR3 protein is CATTVAGASYEQYF. The DNA for the CDR3 is TGTGCCACCACAGTGGCGGGAGCGAGCTACGAGCAGTACTTC.

J is TRBJ2-1 and V is TRBV27; D perhaps matches TRBD2 (6 bases). CDR3 size: 15 residues. Germline V gives CDR1 MNHEY, CDR2 SMNVEV (reference sequence). Trimming took 6 bases from V and 2 from J, leaving 14 bases between them. The chain's CDR3 is CASSLRLGAYNEQFF. The CDR3 DNA reads TGTGCCAGCAGCCTCCGACTAGGGGCCTACAATGAGCAGTTCTTC.

The chain carries TRBV5-4 and TRBJ1-1; D is unclear. V lost 4 bases to trimming and J lost 0 bases, with 19 bases between them. The CDR3 consists of 17 residues. Germline lookup yields CDR1 SGHNT and CDR2 YYREEE (reference sequence). The CDR3 nucleotides are TGTGCCAGCAGCAGAGACGGGATCTACTCTATGAACACTGAAGCTTTCTTT. This translates into CASSRDGIYSMNTEAFF.

The V gene is TRBV4-1, the J gene TRBJ2-7; 12 bases match TRBD2. Trimming at V came to 5 bases and at J to 1 base, leaving 6 bases not matched to a gene. The CDR3 is 16 residues long. Germline loops: CDR1 MGHRA, CDR2 YSYEKL. The CDR3 loop reads CASSTSTSGGSYEQYF. For the CDR3, the DNA is TGCGCCAGCAGCACCTCGACTAGCGGGGGTTCCTACGAGCAGTACTTC.

The chain recombines TRBV7-9 with TRBJ1-3; D gene uncertain. Trimming stripped 1 base from V and 8 bases from J, with 9 bases between. The CDR3 has 13 amino acids. Germline assignment: CDR1 SEHNR and CDR2 FQNEAQ (reference sequence). This chain's CDR3 is CASSLVEPDTIYF. The CDR3 DNA sequence: TGTGCCAGCAGCTTAGTCGAACCTGACACCATATATTTT.

The chain uses TRBV27 and TRBJ1-2; 8 bases are shared with TRBD1. This CDR3 spans 16 amino acids. J was trimmed by 4 bases and V by 2 bases; bases with no gene match: 9. Germline assignment: CDR1 MNHEY and CDR2 SMNVEV (reference sequence). CDR3 protein: CASSLTSAGGFYGYTF. As DNA, the CDR3 is TGTGCCAGCAGTTTAACTTCGGCAGGGGGCTTCTATGGCTACACCTTC.

The chain recombines TRBV4-1 with TRBJ1-1; 10 nucleotides match TRBD1. The CDR3 spans 16 residues. Trimming took 4 bases from V and 3 from J; bases not matched to a gene: 8. The V gene's germline CDR1 is MGHRA and CDR2 YSYEKL. CDR3 residues: CASSRAGTGVYTEAFF. Written as DNA, the CDR3 is TGCGCCAGCAGCCGGGCCGGGACAGGGGTCTACACTGAAGCTTTCTTT.

This chain's CDR3 is CASSDDRTYEQYF. CDR3 in DNA: TGTGCCAGCAGCGACGACAGAACCTACGAGCAGTACTTC. The chain joins TRBV4-2 to TRBJ2-7; TRBD1 is a possible D gene (5 bases). V was trimmed by 5 bases and J by 2 bases, leaving 10 bases between them. Germline CDR1 is LGHNA and CDR2 is YNFKEQ. The CDR3 totals 13 residues.

V and J are TRBV7-9 and TRBJ1-1, with 7 bases matching TRBD1. J was trimmed by 5 bases and V by 5 bases; bases with no gene match: 11. The CDR3 has 15 residues. The germline V gene encodes CDR1 SEHNR and CDR2 FQNEAQ (reference sequence). The CDR3 bases are TGTGCCAGCAGCCCTCAGGGGCAGGGGGGAACTGAAGCTTTCTTT. Translated, it gives CASSPQGQGGTEAFF.

V and J are TRBV25-1 and TRBJ1-6; no clear D gene. V was trimmed by 1 base and J by 7 bases, leaving 5 bases between them. Per germline, CDR1 MGHDK and CDR2 SYGVNS. This CDR3 region has 13 residues. CDR3 protein: CASSEFENSPLHF. CDR3 DNA sequence: TGTGCCAGCAGTGAATTCGAGAATTCACCCCTCCACTTT. The variable domain in full, completed from reference TRBV25-1 and TRBJ1-6, reads EADIYQTPRYLVIGTGKKITLECSQTMGHDKMYWYQQDPGMELHLIHYSYGVNSTEKGDLSSESTVSRIRTEHFPLTLESARPSHTSQYLCASSEFENSPLHFGNGTRLTVT.

This clone showed up just a few times. The CDR3 sequence: CASSDRFEDTQYF. The CDR3 DNA reads as TGTGCCAGCAGCGACAGGTTCGAAGATACGCAGTATTTT. The chain is built from TRBV6-1 and TRBJ2-3; D possibly corresponds to TRBD1 (6 bases). Between the trimmed V and J ends, which lost 6 bases and 5 bases, there was a span of 12 bases. The CDR3 is made up of 13 amino acids. Per the germline V gene, CDR1 is MNHNS and CDR2 is SASEGT.

This sequence joins TRBV29-1 and TRBJ2-1, with 10 bases that match TRBD2. There are 15 residues in the CDR3. After removal of 3 bases from V and 4 bases from J, the junction contained 6 bases not matched to a gene. CDR1 SQVTM and CDR2 ANQGSEA come from the germline V gene. The CDR3 loop reads CSVEGLAGGYNEQFF. DNA of the CDR3: TGCAGCGTTGAGGGATTAGCGGGGGGTTACAATGAGCAGTTCTTC.

In DNA, the CDR3 is TGTGCCAGCAGTTTATCTGGGCCCGGGGCCAACGTCCTGACTTTC. Protein: CASSLSGPGANVLTF. The chain is built from TRBV27 and TRBJ2-6; unclear D gene. Trimming pared 0 bases from V and 4 bases from J, leaving 7 bases between. This CDR3 comprises 15 residues. CDR1 and CDR2 from the germline V gene are MNHEY and SMNVEV (reference sequence).

The chain has TRBV4-1 and TRBJ2-7; perhaps TRBD2 as D (5 bases). Between the trimmed V and J ends, which lost 0 bases and 4 bases, there was a span of 10 bases. Germline CDR1 reads MGHRA; CDR2 reads YSYEKL. This CDR3 region has 14 residues. The CDR3 DNA is TGCGCCAGCAGCCAAGAGTTAGCGAGTTACGAGCAGTACTTC. This gives the protein CASSQELASYEQYF.

The rearrangement joins TRBV9 to TRBJ2-5, with 8 nucleotides matching TRBD1. Unmatched junction bases numbered 16, after V lost 4 bases and J lost 5 bases. Germline CDR1 is SGDLS and CDR2 is YYNGEE. The CDR3 contains 17 residues. CDR3 in DNA: TGTGCCAGCAGCCCATTCCAGGGGGCTAATGGTAAGGAGACCCAGTACTTC. It yields the protein CASSPFQGANGKETQYF. Complete variable domain (other parts from reference TRBV9 and TRBJ2-5): DSGVTQTPKHLITATGQRVTLRCSPRSGDLSVYWYQQSLDQGLQFLIQYYNGEERAKGNILERFSAQQFPDLHSELNLSSLELGDSALYFCASSPFQGANGKETQYFGPGTRLLVL.

The J gene is TRBJ2-7, the V gene TRBV27, with 13 bases lining up with TRBD2. Germline trimming cut 2 bases from V and 2 bases from J; bases unmatched to any gene: 3. Germline lookup yields CDR1 MNHEY and CDR2 SMNVEV (reference sequence). The CDR3 is 16 amino acids. The chain's CDR3 is CASSLPGLAGTYEQYF. The CDR3 DNA follows: TGTGCCAGCAGTTTACCGGGACTAGCGGGAACCTACGAGCAGTACTTC.

The rearrangement joins TRBV19 to TRBJ2-3, with D maybe TRBD2 (6 bases). CDR1 and CDR2 from the germline V gene are LNHDA and SQIVND (reference sequence). This CDR3 has 18 residues. The V and J ends lost 6 bases and 3 bases respectively, with 25 bases between them. The CDR3 DNA is TGTGCCAGTAGACGGCGCGGTGAATCGACGAGCGGGACAGATACGCAGTATTTT. This gives the protein CASRRRGESTSGTDTQYF.

The rearrangement links TRBV7-9 to TRBJ1-2, with 9 nucleotides matching TRBD1. Germline V gives CDR1 SEHNR, CDR2 FQNEAQ (reference sequence). CDR3 length equals 13 residues. J gave up 6 bases and V 5 bases, and 4 bases lay outside the gene matches. CDR3 sequence: CASSTGTGNGYTF. CDR3 nucleotides: TGTGCCAGCAGCACCGGGACAGGGAATGGCTACACCTTC.

This clone was picked up one time. The chain recombines TRBV7-9 with TRBJ1-2, with 8 bases fitting TRBD1. Per the germline V gene, CDR1 is SEHNR and CDR2 is FQNEAQ (reference sequence). V gave up 5 bases and J gave up 7 bases; unmatched junction bases: 9. CDR3 length: 14 amino acids. The CDR3 DNA reads TGTGCCAGCAGCGGGACGGACAGGGCGGTTGGCTACACCTTC. This codes for CASSGTDRAVGYTF.

V usage is TRBV6-5 and J usage is TRBJ2-7, with 7 bases lining up with TRBD1. The V gene end was trimmed by 0 bases and the J gene end by 6 bases; junction bases not matched to a gene: 5. CDR1 and CDR2 from the germline V gene are MNHEY and SVGAGI. This CDR3 is built from 14 residues. CDR3 sequence reads: CASSYSRAGGEQYF. The CDR3 bases are TGTGCCAGCAGTTACTCGAGGGCAGGGGGCGAGCAGTACTTC.